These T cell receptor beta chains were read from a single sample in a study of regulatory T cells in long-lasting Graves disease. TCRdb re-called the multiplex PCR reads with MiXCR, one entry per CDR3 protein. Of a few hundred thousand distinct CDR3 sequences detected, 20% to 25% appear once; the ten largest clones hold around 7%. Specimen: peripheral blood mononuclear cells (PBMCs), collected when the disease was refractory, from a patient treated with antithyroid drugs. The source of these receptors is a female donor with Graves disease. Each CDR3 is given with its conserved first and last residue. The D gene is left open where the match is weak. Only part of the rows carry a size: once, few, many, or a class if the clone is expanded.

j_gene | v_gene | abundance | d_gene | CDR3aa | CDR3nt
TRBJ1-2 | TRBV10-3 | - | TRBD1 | CAIRPGGPTYGYTF | TGTGCCATCAGACCAGGGGGTCCAACCTATGGCTACACCTTC
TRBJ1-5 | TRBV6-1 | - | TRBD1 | CASSNIPGTGNQPQHF | TGTGCCAGCAGTAATATCCCCGGGACAGGGAATCAGCCCCAGCATTTT
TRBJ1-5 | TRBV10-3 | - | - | CAIGSAAFNQPQHF | TGTGCCATCGGGTCCGCGGCGTTCAATCAGCCCCAGCATTTT
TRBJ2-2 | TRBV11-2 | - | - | CASSLDLYLVADLNTGELFF | TGTGCCAGCAGCTTAGATCTGTACCTCGTAGCGGACCTTAACACCGGGGAGCTGTTTTTT
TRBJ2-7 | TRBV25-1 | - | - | CASSVSLGLASYEQYF | TGTGCCAGCAGTGTAAGTCTCGGCCTAGCCTCCTACGAGCAGTACTTC
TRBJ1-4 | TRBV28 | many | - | CASSSGAGREKLFF | TGTGCCAGCAGTTCGGGTGCAGGGCGGGAAAAACTGTTTTTT
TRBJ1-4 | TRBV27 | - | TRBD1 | CASGQGADEKLFF | TGTGCCAGCGGACAGGGGGCGGATGAAAAACTGTTTTTT
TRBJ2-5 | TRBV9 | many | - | CASSVATRGIETQYF | TGTGCCAGCAGCGTAGCTACGAGGGGGATTGAGACCCAGTACTTC
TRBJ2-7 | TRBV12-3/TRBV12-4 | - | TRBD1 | CASSSGQVLYEQYF | TGTGCCAGCAGTTCGGGACAGGTACTTTACGAGCAGTACTTC
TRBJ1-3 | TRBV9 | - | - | CASSVAAPTSLGNTIYF | TGTGCCAGCAGCGTAGCTGCCCCGACCTCTCTGGGAAACACCATATATTTT
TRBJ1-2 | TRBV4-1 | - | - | CASSQHLAGYGYTF | TGCGCAAGCAGCCAGCACCTAGCCGGCTATGGCTACACCTTC
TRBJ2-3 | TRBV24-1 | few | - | CATSEPDRLSTDTQYF | TGTGCCACCAGTGAACCGGACAGACTCTCCACAGATACGCAGTATTTT
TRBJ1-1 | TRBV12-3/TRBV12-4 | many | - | CASSRGSLNTEAFF | TGTGCCAGCAGTCGCGGGTCCTTGAACACTGAAGCTTTCTTT
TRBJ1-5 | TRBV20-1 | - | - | CSARGSGWGNQPQHF | TGCAGTGCTAGAGGCTCAGGGTGGGGCAATCAGCCCCAGCATTTT
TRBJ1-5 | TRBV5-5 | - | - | CASSYLGGASNQPQHF | TGTGCCAGCAGCTACCTGGGAGGGGCCAGCAATCAGCCCCAGCATTTT
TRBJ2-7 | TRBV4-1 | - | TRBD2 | CASSQPGLARYEQYF | TGCGCCAGCAGCCAACCGGGACTAGCCCGTTACGAGCAGTACTTC
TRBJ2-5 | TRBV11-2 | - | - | CASRRAFRSQETQYF | TGTGCCAGCAGGCGAGCATTCAGGTCCCAAGAGACCCAGTACTTC
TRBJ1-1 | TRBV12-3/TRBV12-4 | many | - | CASSIQDGEAEAFF | TGTGCCAGCAGCATACAGGACGGAGAGGCTGAAGCTTTCTTT
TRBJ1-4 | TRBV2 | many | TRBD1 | CASSLTGEKLFF | TGTGCCAGCAGTTTGACAGGGGAAAAACTGTTTTTT
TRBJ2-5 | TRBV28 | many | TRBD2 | CASSSPSGRAVETQYF | TGTGCCAGCAGTTCCCCTAGCGGGAGGGCCGTGGAGACCCAGTACTTC
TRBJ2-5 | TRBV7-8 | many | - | CASSPLETQYF | TGTGCCAGCAGTCCCCTGGAGACCCAGTACTTC
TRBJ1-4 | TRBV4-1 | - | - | CASSQKWHSGGPNEKLFF | TGCGCCAGCAGCCAGAAGTGGCACAGTGGGGGCCCTAATGAAAAACTGTTTTTT
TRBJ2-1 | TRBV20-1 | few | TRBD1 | CSASRRDRVYNEQFF | TGCAGTGCTAGCCGCCGGGACAGGGTGTACAATGAGCAGTTCTTC
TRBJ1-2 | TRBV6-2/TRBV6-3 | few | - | CASSLAPRDGYTF | TGTGCCAGCAGTTTGGCCCCGAGGGACGGCTACACCTTC